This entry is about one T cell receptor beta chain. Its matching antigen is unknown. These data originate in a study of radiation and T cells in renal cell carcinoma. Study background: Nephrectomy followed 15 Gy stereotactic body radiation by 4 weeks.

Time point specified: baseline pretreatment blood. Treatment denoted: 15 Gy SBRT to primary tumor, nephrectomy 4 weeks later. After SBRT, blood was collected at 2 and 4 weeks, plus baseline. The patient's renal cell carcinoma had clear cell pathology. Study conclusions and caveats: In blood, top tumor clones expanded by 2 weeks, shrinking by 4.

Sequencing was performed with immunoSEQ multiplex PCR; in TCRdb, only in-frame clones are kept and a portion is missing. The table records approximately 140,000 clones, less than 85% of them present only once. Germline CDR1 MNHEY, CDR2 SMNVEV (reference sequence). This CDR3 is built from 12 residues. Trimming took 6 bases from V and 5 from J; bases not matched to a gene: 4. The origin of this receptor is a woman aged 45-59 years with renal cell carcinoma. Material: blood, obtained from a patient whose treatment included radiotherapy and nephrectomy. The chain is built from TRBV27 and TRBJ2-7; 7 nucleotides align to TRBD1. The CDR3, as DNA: TGTGCCAGCAGCTCAGGGGGACACGAGCAGTACTTC. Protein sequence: CASSSGGHEQYF.